This entry is about one T cell receptor (beta chain). Seattle's cohort entered during active infection and was followed longitudinally. The source of the sample is a study of blood T cell repertoires in COVID-19. Whole-study context: The samples span acute and convalescent COVID-19 from the United States, Italy and Spain. Sample material is recorded as cDNA or gDNA derived from T cells, B-cell-depleted T cells, or PBMCs.

As handled by the study authors: Quantification of nucleated cells was approximated via reference gene primer amplification. Clones were sequenced by immunoSEQ multiplex PCR, and TCRdb holds only the in-frame ones, with some missing. The D gene and trimming were derived from the DNA, and the V and J assignments and clone size from that table. The sample lists hundreds of thousands of clones, 89% occurring once. The germline V gene encodes CDR1 KGHSH and CDR2 LQKENI. Trimming took 4 bases from V and 9 from J; bases not matched to a gene: 3. The CDR3 loop spans 13 amino acids. Sequenced material: peripheral blood. This clonotype was sampled from a woman in her 30s with COVID-19, enrolled during active disease. This chain joins TRBV18 and TRBJ1-6; 7 bases agree with TRBD1. CDR3 nucleotide sequence: TGTGCCAGCTCACTCACAGGGGTTTCACCCCTCCACTTT. Protein: CASSLTGVSPLHF.